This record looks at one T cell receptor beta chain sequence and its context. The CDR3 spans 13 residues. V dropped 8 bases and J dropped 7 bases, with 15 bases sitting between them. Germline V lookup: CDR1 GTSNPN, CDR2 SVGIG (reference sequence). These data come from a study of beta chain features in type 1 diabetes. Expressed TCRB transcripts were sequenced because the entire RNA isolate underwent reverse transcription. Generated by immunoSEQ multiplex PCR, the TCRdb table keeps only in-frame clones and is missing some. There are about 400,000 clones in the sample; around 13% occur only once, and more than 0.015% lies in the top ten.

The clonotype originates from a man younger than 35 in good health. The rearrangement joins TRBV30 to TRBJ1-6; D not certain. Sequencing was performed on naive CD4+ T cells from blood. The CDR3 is CALRRQTNSPLHF. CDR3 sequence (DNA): TGTGCCCTCAGGAGGCAGACAAATTCACCCCTCCACTTT.